These 26 T cell receptor beta chains were sequenced from one sample in a study of yellow fever vaccine responses in identical twins. One entry per CDR3 protein, called by TCRdb with MiXCR from the RT-PCR reads. The sample comprises around 6,900 distinct CDR3 sequences, roughly 84% of which are singletons, and around 3.4% rests with the top ten. The source material was T cells from blood (PBMCs), unsorted or a sorted subset (not recorded which), sampled before or after yellow fever vaccination (not recorded which). These receptors all stem from a woman under 30 who received the yellow fever vaccine.

This chain joins TRBV11-2 and TRBJ2-3; 9 bases are a match to TRBD2. The CDR3 is made up of 16 amino acids. Germline CDR1 SGHAT, CDR2 FQNNGV. Trimming removed 4 bases from V and 4 bases from J; junction bases left unmatched: 9. CDR3 coding DNA: TGTGCCAGCAGCTCGGGTAGCGGGAGTTGGGCAGATACGCAGTATTTT. It is translated as CASSSGSGSWADTQYF.

The genes are TRBV12-3 or TRBV12-4 and TRBJ1-1, with D possibly TRBD1 on 6 matching bases. The CDR3 sequence is 15 residues long. V lost 3 bases and J lost 0, with 11 bases in between. CDR3 nucleotides: TGTGCCAGCAGTTTCATCGGGACACTGAACACTGAAGCTTTCTTT. It is translated as CASSFIGTLNTEAFF.

V usage is TRBV29-1 and J usage is TRBJ2-7; weak D call: TRBD1 (6 bases). CDR1 SQVTM and CDR2 ANQGSEA come from the germline V gene. V lost 1 base, J lost 7 bases, and 11 bases lay in between. The CDR3 contains 12 residues. CDR3 sequence: CSVEGTVSEQYF. Here the CDR3 DNA reads TGCAGCGTTGAAGGGACAGTGAGTGAGCAGTACTTC.

This sequence joins TRBV10-3 and TRBJ1-5; possible D gene TRBD1, 6 bases. From germline, CDR1 is ENHRY and CDR2 SYGVKD. The CDR3 extends over 15 amino acids. Trimming removed 4 bases at V and 5 bases at J, with 15 bases between. CDR3 nucleotide sequence: TGTGCCATCAGTGTGATGGCAGGGGACGATCAGCCCCAGCATTTT. Its translation is CAISVMAGDDQPQHF.

The rearrangement uses TRBV5-6 and TRBJ2-7; D possibly uses TRBD1 or TRBD2 (5 bases each). CDR1 and CDR2 from the germline V gene are SGHDT and YYEEEE. The V and J ends lost 2 bases and 6 bases respectively, with 9 bases between them. The CDR3 sequence is 12 residues long. The DNA for the CDR3 is TGTGCCAGCAGCTTCGATGGGGGCGAGCAGTACTTC. Amino acids: CASSFDGGEQYF.

The rearrangement uses TRBV20-1 and TRBJ2-1; 8 positions agree with TRBD1. With V trimmed by 6 bases and J by 2 bases, 9 bases remained unmatched. This CDR3 has 15 amino acids. Germline-derived CDR1 and CDR2 are DFQATT and SNEGSKA (reference sequence). As DNA, the CDR3 is TGCAGTGCCCCCACTGAGGACAGGGCCTACAATGAGCAGTTCTTC. This encodes CSAPTEDRAYNEQFF.

The chain uses TRBV13 and TRBJ2-7, with D perhaps matching TRBD2 (6 bases). Germline CDR1 is PRHDT and CDR2 is FYEKMQ (reference sequence). Trimming cost V 11 bases and J 4 bases, with 18 bases left between them. The CDR3 loop spans 13 amino acids. The CDR3 nucleotides read TGTGCCGCCTCGGAGGGCCGAGGGTACGAGCAGTACTTC. It encodes CAASEGRGYEQYF.

The chain has TRBV28 and TRBJ2-3, with D perhaps TRBD2 (6 bases). There are 16 residues in the CDR3. V was shortened by 4 bases and J by 4 bases, with 18 bases between the two germline ends. Germline assignment: CDR1 MDHEN and CDR2 SYDVKM. CDR3 loop: CASSSRGLFPPDTQYF. CDR3 DNA sequence: TGTGCCAGCAGTTCCCGAGGACTATTCCCCCCAGATACGCAGTATTTT.

V and J are TRBV7-6 and TRBJ2-1; unclear D gene. V lost 0 bases to trimming and J lost 1 base, with 16 bases between them. This CDR3 has 18 amino acids. CDR1 is SGHVS, CDR2 FNYEAQ, per germline. In nucleotides, the CDR3 is TGTGCCAGCAGCTTAGCTATTTCCTCCACAGAATCCTACAATGAGCAGTTCTTC. Translation: CASSLAISSTESYNEQFF.

This clonotype showed up just a few times. The V call is TRBV2, the J call TRBJ1-2; D is possibly TRBD1 (6 bases). Germline CDR1 SNHLY, CDR2 FYNNEI. Trimming stripped 7 bases from V and 4 bases from J, with 10 bases between. This CDR3 comprises 12 residues. The CDR3 protein is CASKGTSYGYTF. CDR3 sequence (DNA): TGTGCCAGCAAGGGGACATCCTATGGCTACACCTTC.

The rearrangement joins TRBV24-1 to TRBJ2-3, with D possibly TRBD1 on 5 matching bases. The CDR3 sequence is 13 residues long. Trimming shortened V by 9 bases and J by 7 bases, and 16 bases separated the two germline ends. CDR1 and CDR2 (germline): KGHDR, SFDVKD. Here the CDR3 reads CATETGEPYTQYF. The CDR3 nucleotides are TGTGCCACCGAAACAGGAGAGCCTTATACGCAGTATTTT.

The V gene is TRBV9, the J gene TRBJ2-7; 9 nucleotides agree with TRBD1. Germline V lookup: CDR1 SGDLS, CDR2 YYNGEE. The CDR3 loop spans 14 amino acids. Germline trimming cut 4 bases from V and 1 base from J; bases unmatched to any gene: 3. CDR3 bases: TGTGCCAGCAGCCTAGACAGGGGGTCCTACGAGCAGTACTTC. Amino acids: CASSLDRGSYEQYF.

The gene calls are TRBV4-1 and TRBJ2-5, with TRBD2 identical over 11 bases. The CDR3 sequence is 16 residues long. Germline assignment: CDR1 MGHRA and CDR2 YSYEKL. V lost 2 bases and J lost 2; bases outside the gene matches: 4. The CDR3 nucleotides are TGCGCCAGCAGCCAACGGGTAGCGGGGGGGCAAGAGACCCAGTACTTC. Its protein is CASSQRVAGGQETQYF.

The gene calls are TRBV11-1 and TRBJ2-7, with D unresolved. The CDR3 covers 12 residues. CDR1 and CDR2 (germline): SGHAT, FQDESV (reference sequence). The ends were cut back, 1 base at V and 4 bases at J, with 5 bases in the middle. CDR3 sequence: CASSLDRYEQYF. In nucleotides, the CDR3 is TGTGCCAGCAGCTTAGACAGATACGAGCAGTACTTC.

The V gene is TRBV20-1, the J gene TRBJ2-3; 13 bases agree with TRBD2. The length of the CDR3 is 14 residues. Looked up from germline, CDR1 is DFQATT and CDR2 is SNEGSKA (reference sequence). Trimming removed 6 bases from V and 4 bases from J; junction bases left unmatched: 4. CDR3 in amino acids: CSASGLAGADTQYF. CDR3 nucleotide sequence: TGCAGTGCGAGCGGACTAGCGGGGGCAGATACGCAGTATTTT.

The chain recombines TRBV11-1 with TRBJ2-7; D possibly uses TRBD1 or TRBD2 (5 bases each). CDR1 is SGHAT, CDR2 FQDESV, per germline (reference sequence). This CDR3 contains 17 residues. V was shortened by 4 bases and J by 1 base, with 20 bases between the two germline ends. The CDR3: CASSSSREGPSSYEQYF. In nucleotides, the CDR3 is TGTGCCAGCAGCTCTTCGCGTGAGGGACCGAGTTCCTACGAGCAGTACTTC.

J is TRBJ2-4 and V is TRBV28, with no clear D. Trimming took 4 bases from V and 6 from J, leaving 13 bases between them. Germline V gene data show CDR1 as MDHEN and CDR2 as SYDVKM. The CDR3 has 14 amino acids. DNA of the CDR3: TGTGCCAGCAGTTATTCGGTTGACCTAAACATTCAGTACTTC. Translated, it gives CASSYSVDLNIQYF.

This clonotype was counted once. The V gene is TRBV2, the J gene TRBJ2-7; TRBD2 aligns across 7 bases. Germline values: CDR1 SNHLY, CDR2 FYNNEI. The CDR3 loop spans 15 amino acids. With V trimmed by 3 bases and J by 0 bases, 5 bases remained unmatched. The DNA of the CDR3 is TGTGCCAGCAGTGATACTAGCGCGAGCTCCTACGAGCAGTACTTC. It translates to CASSDTSASSYEQYF.

The chain recombines TRBV5-5 with TRBJ1-4; D gene unclear. CDR3 length: 12 residues. Trimming removed 0 bases from V and 7 bases from J, with 4 bases in between. Germline V gene lookup returns CDR1 SGHKS and CDR2 YYEKEE (reference sequence). CDR3 residues: CASSLESEKLFF. CDR3 in DNA: TGTGCCAGCAGCTTGGAATCTGAAAAACTGTTTTTT.

V and J are TRBV20-1 and TRBJ2-1; tentatively, D is TRBD2 (6 bases). The CDR3 spans 13 residues. Trimming shortened V by 0 bases and J by 5 bases, and 8 bases separated the two germline ends. Germline loops: CDR1 DFQATT, CDR2 SNEGSKA (reference sequence). The CDR3 DNA sequence: TGCAGTGCTAGAGATGGACTAAACAATGAGCAGTTCTTC. Encoded protein: CSARDGLNNEQFF.

This clonotype has just a few counts. V is TRBV27 and J is TRBJ2-7; 7 bases agree with TRBD2. Trimming took 3 bases from V and 0 from J; bases not matched to a gene: 5. The CDR3 extends over 15 amino acids. Germline V CDR1 and CDR2: MNHEY, SMNVEV (reference sequence). Here the CDR3 DNA reads TGTGCCAGCAGTTTTGCGTGGGGGGGCTCCTACGAGCAGTACTTC. Protein: CASSFAWGGSYEQYF.

This rearrangement joins TRBV28 to TRBJ2-5; tentatively, D is TRBD2 (5 bases). Germline CDR1 MDHEN, CDR2 SYDVKM. Trimming left V 6 bases short and J 1 base short, with 15 bases between. This CDR3 is 15 amino acids long. The CDR3 spells CASSTQLGPQETQYF. Here the CDR3 DNA reads TGTGCCAGCAGCACTCAACTAGGACCCCAAGAGACCCAGTACTTC.

V and J are TRBV28 and TRBJ2-1; 10 nucleotides line up with TRBD2. The CDR3 sequence is 16 residues long. Trimming took 6 bases from V and 0 from J; bases not matched to a gene: 5. The germline V gene encodes CDR1 MDHEN and CDR2 SYDVKM. CDR3 residues: CASSTASGSSYNEQFF. Here the CDR3 DNA reads TGTGCCAGCAGCACTGCTAGCGGGAGCTCCTACAATGAGCAGTTCTTC. Drawing the rest from reference TRBV28 and TRBJ2-1, the complete variable domain is DVKVTQSSRYLVKRTGEKVFLECVQDMDHENMFWYRQDPGLGLRLIYFSYDVKMKEKGDIPEGYSVSREKKERFSLILESASTNQTSMYLCASSTASGSSYNEQFFGPGTRLTVL.

This clonotype showed up just a few times. The genes are TRBV4-2 and TRBJ2-1; 10 positions match TRBD2. Unmatched junction bases numbered 3, after V lost 0 bases and J lost 4 bases. The CDR3 extends over 16 amino acids. Germline-derived CDR1 and CDR2 are LGHNA and YNFKEQ. CDR3 in DNA: TGTGCCAGCAGCCAAGAGACTAGCGGGTCTTACAATGAGCAGTTCTTC. Translated, it gives CASSQETSGSYNEQFF.

This clonotype has just one count. The V gene is TRBV19, the J gene TRBJ2-2; D is undetermined. Germline V gene lookup returns CDR1 LNHDA and CDR2 SQIVND (reference sequence). The CDR3 has 11 residues. Trimming took 4 bases from V and 7 from J, leaving 4 bases between them. CDR3 nucleotides: TGTGCCAGTAGTAGCTACGGGGAGCTGTTTTTT. This sequence encodes CASSSYGELFF.

The V call is TRBV29-1, the J call TRBJ2-1; 10 positions agree with TRBD1. This CDR3 comprises 14 residues. The junction had 9 bases not matched to a gene; V was cut back by 6 bases and J by 7 bases. CDR1 and CDR2 (germline): SQVTM, ANQGSEA. The CDR3 is CSVSEGDRGNEQFF. The CDR3 DNA is TGCAGCGTCTCCGAGGGGGACAGGGGAAATGAGCAGTTCTTC.